One sample yielded the 17 T cell receptor beta chains listed below, sequenced in a study of CD8 T cells in Susac syndrome. RNA, at about 0.5 to 1 ug, was reverse transcribed with random hexamers. TCRdb itself ran the immunoSEQ multiplex PCR reads through MiXCR, one entry per CDR3 protein. The repertoire holds some 50,000 distinct CDR3 sequences, with more than 85% as singletons. Material for sequencing was CD8+ T cells from PBMCs. The receptors were sampled from a human donor with Susac syndrome.

The chain joins TRBV30 to TRBJ2-5; D is possibly TRBD1 or TRBD2 (6 bases each). Trimming left V 1 base short and J 5 bases short, with 14 bases between. The CDR3 spans 14 residues. The germline V gene has CDR1 GTSNPN and CDR2 SVGIG (reference sequence). The CDR3 region has the DNA TGTGCCTGGAGTGGGGGGGCAGGAGAGGAGACCCAGTACTTC. Translation: CAWSGGAGEETQYF.

This sequence joins TRBV6-2 or TRBV6-3 and TRBJ1-3, with 8 bases lining up with TRBD1. V was clipped by 4 bases and J by 1 base; unmatched bases: 3. CDR1 and CDR2 (germline): MNHEY, SVGEGT. CDR3 length equals 15 residues. The CDR3 DNA reads as TGTGCCAGCAGTTGGACAGGGTGGTCTGGAAACACCATATATTTT. Protein product: CASSWTGWSGNTIYF.

The chain carries TRBV19 and TRBJ1-5; unclear D gene. The CDR3 covers 15 residues. Per the germline V gene, CDR1 is LNHDA and CDR2 is SQIVND (reference sequence). Trimming left V 6 bases short and J 1 base short, with 13 bases between. CDR3 nucleotides: TGTGCCAGTAGACACAACCGGGGAAGCAATCAGCCCCAGCATTTT. Residues: CASRHNRGSNQPQHF.

The sample holds one count of this clonotype. This chain connects TRBV5-1 to TRBJ1-6; 9 positions match TRBD1. This CDR3 contains 16 residues. After removal of 6 bases from V and 7 bases from J, the junction contained 11 bases not matched to a gene. In germline, CDR1 is SGHRS, CDR2 YFSETQ. The CDR3 loop is CASKSDRQGGNSPLHF. CDR3 DNA sequence: TGCGCCAGCAAATCCGACCGACAGGGGGGAAATTCACCCCTCCACTTT.

This clonotype was counted a single time. The J gene is TRBJ2-3, the V gene TRBV12-3 or TRBV12-4; D ambiguous. This CDR3 is built from 12 residues. The V gene lost 3 bases and the J gene lost 4 bases, with 5 bases spanning the gap. CDR3 sequence reads: CASSFRSDTQYF. Here the CDR3 DNA reads TGTGCCAGCAGTTTTAGGTCAGATACGCAGTATTTT.

The chain combines TRBV7-9 with TRBJ1-2; tentatively, D is TRBD1 (5 bases). This CDR3 has 12 residues. Looked up from germline, CDR1 is SEHNR and CDR2 is FQNEAQ (reference sequence). The ends were cut back, 5 bases at V and 4 bases at J, with 8 bases in the middle. The CDR3 sequence is CASSEGLYGYTF. DNA for the CDR3: TGTGCCAGCAGCGAGGGACTCTATGGCTACACCTTC.

The chain has TRBV9 and TRBJ2-7; 7 nucleotides align to TRBD1. V was clipped by 0 bases and J by 5 bases; unmatched bases: 5. The CDR3 is 14 amino acids. CDR1 and CDR2 from the germline V gene are SGDLS and YYNGEE. The CDR3 DNA is TGTGCCAGCAGCGTAGGCAGGGGGAACGACGAGCAGTACTTC. It translates to CASSVGRGNDEQYF.

This clonotype was found once. The chain joins TRBV24-1 to TRBJ2-2; D gene uncertain. The V and J ends lost 1 base and 5 bases respectively, with 4 bases between them. Germline-derived CDR1 and CDR2 are KGHDR and SFDVKD. The CDR3 contains 13 residues. CDR3 region: CATSDFGTGELFF. CDR3 in DNA: TGTGCCACCAGTGATTTCGGGACCGGGGAGCTGTTTTTT.

The chain couples TRBV18 to TRBJ2-3, with no clear D. Germline V lookup: CDR1 KGHSH, CDR2 LQKENI. Trimming took off 0 bases at V and 2 bases at J, with 9 bases between the two ends. This CDR3 contains 15 residues. In DNA, the CDR3 is TGTGCCAGCTCACCACCGGTTAGAATCACAGATACGCAGTATTTT. It is translated as CASSPPVRITDTQYF.

This rearrangement joins TRBV29-1 to TRBJ2-2, with D possibly matching TRBD1 (7 bases). The V and J ends lost 4 bases and 3 bases respectively, with 15 bases between them. The CDR3 has 15 residues. Germline CDR1 SQVTM, CDR2 ANQGSEA. The chain's CDR3 is CSVVWRGPDTGELFF. CDR3 in DNA: TGCAGCGTTGTGTGGAGGGGGCCGGACACCGGGGAGCTGTTTTTT.

The gene calls are TRBV27 and TRBJ2-1, with D possibly being TRBD2 (5 bases). Germline CDR1 reads MNHEY; CDR2 reads SMNVEV (reference sequence). Deletions cut 0 bases from V and 9 bases from J, with 15 bases between. The CDR3 loop spans 15 amino acids. The CDR3 loop is CASSLSWSSVREQFF. The CDR3, as DNA: TGTGCCAGCAGTTTATCCTGGAGTAGCGTGCGTGAGCAGTTCTTC.

The chain carries TRBV30 and TRBJ2-1; D unclear. The CDR3 covers 13 residues. Trimming stripped 2 bases from V and 7 bases from J, with 12 bases between. Germline V lookup: CDR1 GTSNPN, CDR2 SVGIG (reference sequence). The CDR3 here is CAWSSWVGNEQFF. The CDR3 nucleotides read TGTGCCTGGAGTTCGTGGGTCGGGAATGAGCAGTTCTTC.

Sample share makes this clonotype medium-sized. The chain is built from TRBV3-1 and TRBJ1-6; D call uncertain. Deletions cut 0 bases from V and 13 bases from J, with 7 bases between. Germline loops: CDR1 LGHDT, CDR2 YNNKEL (reference sequence). The CDR3 loop spans 12 amino acids. Here the CDR3 reads CASSQDDNPLHF. Written as DNA, the CDR3 is TGTGCCAGCAGCCAAGATGACAATCCCCTCCACTTT.

The chain joins TRBV28 to TRBJ2-1; D tentatively reads TRBD1 or TRBD2 (6 bases each). The V end lost 8 bases, the J end lost 0 bases, and 14 bases lay between the germline ends. This CDR3 spans 15 amino acids. Germline V gene lookup returns CDR1 MDHEN and CDR2 SYDVKM. The CDR3 loop reads CASAVGGSSYNEQFF. The CDR3 DNA sequence: TGTGCCAGCGCCGTAGGGGGGAGCTCCTACAATGAGCAGTTCTTC.

The genes are TRBV4-1 and TRBJ2-7; D is perhaps TRBD2 (5 bases). The CDR3 extends over 14 amino acids. Deletions cut 4 bases from V and 4 bases from J, with 14 bases between. The germline V gene encodes CDR1 MGHRA and CDR2 YSYEKL. The CDR3 DNA reads TGCGCCAGCAGCCCCCGGCCCCGGGGTTACGAGCAGTACTTC. Amino acid sequence: CASSPRPRGYEQYF.

The J gene is TRBJ2-3, the V gene TRBV29-1, with 7 bases aligning to TRBD1. This CDR3 comprises 14 residues. The germline CDR1 and CDR2 sequences are SQVTM and ANQGSEA. With V trimmed by 4 bases and J by 2 bases, 6 bases remained unmatched. The DNA for the CDR3 is TGCAGCGTTGGGGACAGACAACACACAGATACGCAGTATTTT. It encodes CSVGDRQHTDTQYF.

This chain joins TRBV30 and TRBJ1-5, with TRBD1 matching 8 bases. V shed 8 bases and J 5 bases; nucleotides not matched to a gene: 8. The CDR3 sequence is 13 residues long. Per the germline V gene, CDR1 is GTSNPN and CDR2 is SVGIG (reference sequence). The CDR3 DNA reads TGTGCCCATGGACAGGGAGGGGATCAGCCCCAGCATTTT. Protein product: CAHGQGGDQPQHF.